Listed below are T cell receptor beta chains from one sample, sequenced in a study of cytomegalovirus exposure and HLA in healthy donors. Here immunoSEQ multiplex PCR was the method, and the copy in TCRdb shows in-frame clones only, minus some. The table lists 150,000 to 200,000 clones, roughly 9.4% of them singletons. The material sequenced was PBMCs. All receptors come from a woman aged 25 to 39 in good health and CMV-seropositive. Each CDR3 is given with its conserved first and last residue. The D gene is left open where the match is weak. Size is stated for part of the rows, as once, few or many counts, or as a class when the clone is expanded.

d_gene	v_gene	abundance	j_gene	CDR3aa	CDR3nt
NA	TRBV7-3	few	TRBJ1-2	CASSPDSNYGYTF	TGTGCCAGCAGCCCGGACAGCAACTATGGCTACACCTTC
NA	TRBV7-2	NA	TRBJ2-7	CASSLDFVGGGPYEQYF	TGTGCCAGCAGCTTAGATTTTGTGGGCGGGGGCCCCTACGAGCAGTACTTC
NA	TRBV19	NA	TRBJ2-7	CASSPAGAYEQYF	TGTGCCAGTAGTCCGGCCGGAGCCTACGAGCAGTACTTC
NA	TRBV5-5	NA	TRBJ2-3	CASSFGRVPDTQYF	TGTGCCAGCAGCTTTGGCAGGGTCCCAGATACGCAGTATTTT
NA	TRBV6-1	many	TRBJ2-1	CASSEVGGFGYNEQFF	TGTGCCAGCAGTGAGGTGGGAGGCTTCGGCTACAATGAGCAGTTCTTC
NA	TRBV18	few	TRBJ2-1	CASLGSDNEQFF	TGTGCCAGCCTGGGGAGCGACAATGAGCAGTTCTTC
TRBD2	TRBV2	NA	TRBJ2-7	CASSFSLAGGPYEQYF	TGTGCCAGCAGCTTCTCACTAGCGGGAGGGCCCTACGAGCAGTACTTC
TRBD1	TRBV5-6	few	TRBJ1-4	CASSPRGSTNEKLFF	TGTGCCAGCAGCCCCAGGGGGTCGACTAATGAAAAACTGTTTTTT
TRBD2	TRBV6-6	few	TRBJ2-7	CASSYFTGGPYEQYF	TGTGCCAGCAGTTATTTTACGGGAGGGCCGTACGAGCAGTACTTC
NA	TRBV1	few	TRBJ2-7	CTSSQEGSGRFSSYEQYF	TGCACCAGCAGCCAAGAAGGTAGCGGGAGGTTTAGCTCCTACGAGCAGTACTTC
NA	TRBV10-2	NA	TRBJ2-2	CASRQGNGELFF	TGCGCCAGCCGGCAGGGGAACGGGGAGCTGTTTTTT
TRBD2	TRBV30	few	TRBJ2-5	CAWARRERETQYF	TGTGCTTGGGCGAGGCGGGAGCGAGAGACCCAGTACTTC
NA	TRBV15	NA	TRBJ2-5	CATSRAPGETQYF	TGTGCCACCAGCAGAGCCCCGGGAGAGACCCAGTACTTC
NA	TRBV5-4	NA	TRBJ1-2	CASSLDGEMYGYTF	TGTGCCAGCAGCTTGGACGGTGAGATGTATGGCTACACCTTC
TRBD1	TRBV18	few	TRBJ1-1	CASSPFTRGRGEDTEAFF	TGTGCCAGCTCACCATTTACCAGGGGGCGAGGGGAGGACACTGAAGCTTTCTTT
NA	TRBV6-5	NA	TRBJ1-1	CASSMGLGAFF	TGTGCCAGCAGCATGGGACTGGGGGCTTTCTTT
NA	TRBV5-1	NA	TRBJ1-5	CASSLAGGRNQPQHF	TGCGCCAGCAGCTTGGCCGGGGGTCGGAATCAGCCCCAGCATTTT
NA	TRBV19	few	TRBJ2-7	CASSMQGSSYEQYF	TGTGCCAGTAGTATGCAGGGGAGCTCCTACGAGCAGTACTTC
NA	TRBV5-4	NA	TRBJ2-5	CASSLGPANIQETQYF	TGTGCCAGCAGCTTGGGCCCAGCGAATATCCAAGAGACCCAGTACTTC
NA	TRBV14	few	TRBJ1-1	CASSRIVSNTEAFF	TGTGCCAGCAGCCGAATCGTGAGTAACACTGAAGCTTTCTTT
TRBD1	TRBV5-1	few	TRBJ1-2	CASSTQGANYGYTF	TGCGCCAGCAGCACCCAGGGGGCCAACTATGGCTACACCTTC
NA	TRBV6-1	NA	TRBJ2-1	CASSEAGTRAYNEQFF	TGTGCCAGCAGTGAAGCGGGCACCAGGGCCTACAATGAGCAGTTCTTC
TRBD1	TRBV11-2	NA	TRBJ2-4	CASSEQGIKNIQYF	TGTGCCAGCAGCGAACAGGGGATCAAAAACATTCAGTACTTC
TRBD2	TRBV5-6	once	TRBJ2-5	CASSLRFNSGETQYF	TGTGCCAGCAGCTTGCGCTTTAATAGCGGGGAGACCCAGTACTTC
NA	TRBV7-2	NA	TRBJ2-1	CASTPNTRVYNEQFF	TGTGCCAGCACACCTAACACTAGGGTCTACAATGAGCAGTTCTTC
NA	TRBV29-1	few	TRBJ1-1	CSVDVGGAWNTEAFF	TGCAGCGTTGACGTTGGAGGGGCCTGGAACACTGAAGCTTTCTTT
NA	TRBV4-1	NA	TRBJ1-1	CASSQSGEAFF	TGCGCCAGCAGCCAGTCAGGGGAAGCTTTCTTT